What follows describes a single T cell receptor beta chain. Its matching antigen is unknown. A junction boundary mismatches the germline segment, possibly from a read error. The second PCR ran roughly 6 to 12 cycles with a sample-barcoded 5' primer and J-beta primers. The template-switch adaptor was a 5' adaptor with 12 random nucleotides. It tagged each cDNA molecule. Paired-end reads containing CDR3 totaled no fewer than 2.5 million for each sample. MiXCR, applied by TCRdb to the 5' RACE reads, yields one record per CDR3 protein. In the table there are some 880,000 distinct CDR3 sequences, about 34% of which are singletons. The entry originates in a study of blood T cells in healthy people across ages. Germline CDR1 is MGHRA and CDR2 is YSYEKL. The CDR3 is 16 amino acids. Study-wide points: With donor CMV status unknown, expanded clonotype changes were possibly confounded. Observed TCR beta diversity per million T cells went down as age went up. This fall followed a roughly linear course with age.

The TCR comes from a man aged 18 to 29 in good health. This chain links TRBV4-1 with TRBJ2-5; 8 bases line up with TRBD1. Input material: blood. CDR3 bases: TGCGCCAGCAGCCAAGACAAGGACAGGGTAGAAGAGGCCCAGTACTTC. Translated, it gives CASSQDKDRVEEAQYF.